The 13 T cell receptor beta chains below all came from one sample that was sequenced in a study of molecular identifiers for immune sequencing clone quantification. TCRdb re-called the PCR reads with MiXCR, one entry per CDR3 protein. This sample has about half a million distinct CDR3 sequences, with about 21% found just once. The material sequenced was naive CD8+ T cells from blood, with Jurkat cell RNA spiked in. Described subset: FACS-sorted CD8+CD4-CCR7+CD45RA+ naive T cells. These receptors originate from a human donor in good health. Some libraries in this study had Jurkat cell RNA spiked in.

In this sample, this clonotype turned up many times. This chain uses TRBV28 with TRBJ2-7, with D unresolved. The CDR3 is 10 residues long. V gave up 6 bases and J gave up 5 bases, with 5 bases separating them. Per germline, CDR1 MDHEN and CDR2 SYDVKM. CDR3 bases: TGTGCCAGCAGCCTCGACGAGCAGTACTTC. Amino acid sequence: CASSLDEQYF. Drawing the rest from reference TRBV28 and TRBJ2-7, the complete variable domain is DVKVTQSSRYLVKRTGEKVFLECVQDMDHENMFWYRQDPGLGLRLIYFSYDVKMKEKGDIPEGYSVSREKKERFSLILESASTNQTSMYLCASSLDEQYFGPGTRLTVT.

With regard to this clonotype: The germline gene is not matched at one end of the junction; a read error may be the cause. The chain links TRBV7-9 to TRBJ1-1; a weak D match, TRBD1 (5 bases). The CDR3 runs to 12 residues. CDR1 is SEHNR, CDR2 FQNEAQ, per germline (reference sequence). CDR3 amino acids: CASSLSGTGAFF. The DNA of the CDR3 is TGTGCCAGCAGCTTATCGGGGACTGGAGCTTTCTTT.

The J gene is TRBJ1-4, the V gene TRBV6-2 or TRBV6-3; the D gene is possibly TRBD1 (6 bases). Trimming removed 3 bases from V and 12 bases from J, with 17 bases in between. Germline CDR1 reads MNHEY; CDR2 reads SVGEGT. The CDR3 loop spans 14 amino acids. As DNA, the CDR3 is TGTGCCAGCAGTTATCCCGGACAGTCGCGGCAACTGTTTTTT. This sequence encodes CASSYPGQSRQLFF.

This clonotype was seen at least ten times. J is TRBJ2-7 and V is TRBV6-1; 10 nucleotides align to TRBD1. V lost 6 bases to trimming and J lost 3 bases; unmatched junction nucleotides: 8. CDR3 length equals 15 residues. Germline CDR1 MNHNS, CDR2 SASEGT. The CDR3 loop is CASREPGTGVYEQYF. CDR3 nucleotides: TGTGCCAGCAGGGAGCCCGGGACAGGGGTCTACGAGCAGTACTTC.

On this clonotype: With a much larger clone just one base away, this may be a read error. The V gene is TRBV6-2 or TRBV6-3, the J gene TRBJ2-7, with TRBD2 matching over 11 bases. The CDR3 has 15 amino acids. With 6 bases clipped from V and 1 base from J, the junction kept 5 bases outside the gene matches. Germline V gene sequence: CDR1 MNHEY, CDR2 SVGEGT. The CDR3 is CASRLGTSGSYEQYF. CDR3 in DNA: TGTGCCAGCAGGCTCGGGACTAGCGGATCCTACGAGCAGTACTTC.

The chain joins TRBV4-3 to TRBJ2-5, with TRBD2 identical over 7 bases. Germline V gene sequence: CDR1 LGHNA, CDR2 YSLEER. Trimming cost V 0 bases and J 5 bases; bases outside gene matches: 9. This CDR3 is built from 16 residues. The DNA of the CDR3 is TGCGCCAGCAGCCAAGATCGGGGGAGGGGAGGGGAGACCCAGTACTTC. Its translation is CASSQDRGRGGETQYF.

This clonotype has just a few counts. CDR3 residues: CASRGPNYGYTF. CDR3 DNA sequence: TGTGCCAGCAGGGGACCGAACTATGGCTACACCTTC. The chain has TRBV12-3 or TRBV12-4 and TRBJ1-2; possibly TRBD1 for D (5 bases). V was clipped by 6 bases and J by 2 bases, with 7 bases between them. The CDR3 totals 12 residues.

V and J are TRBV20-1 and TRBJ2-3; 11 positions match TRBD2. Trimming took 0 bases from V and 3 from J; bases not matched to a gene: 8. The CDR3 length is 17 residues. The germline CDR1 and CDR2 sequences are DFQATT and SNEGSKA (reference sequence). CDR3 in amino acids: CSARDRTSGSGTDTQYF. For the CDR3, the DNA is TGCAGTGCTAGAGACCGAACTAGCGGGAGTGGGACAGATACGCAGTATTTT.

This clonotype was recorded at least ten times. The V gene is TRBV5-1, the J gene TRBJ1-1, with 8 positions matching TRBD1. V was pared by 3 bases and J by 6 bases, with 1 base of the junction left unmatched. This CDR3 contains 12 residues. Looked up from germline, CDR1 is SGHRS and CDR2 is YFSETQ. CDR3 residues: CASSSQGAEAFF. The CDR3 DNA reads as TGCGCCAGCAGCTCACAGGGGGCTGAAGCTTTCTTT.

This clonotype was observed a handful of times. The CDR3 loop is CSARGGQGSITDTQYF. The CDR3 region has the DNA TGCAGTGCTAGAGGTGGACAGGGATCCATCACAGATACGCAGTATTTT. The V call is TRBV20-1, the J call TRBJ2-3; 8 bases match TRBD1. Germline V gene sequence: CDR1 DFQATT, CDR2 SNEGSKA (reference sequence). This CDR3 comprises 16 residues. V was clipped by 1 base and J by 2 bases; unmatched bases: 8.

This chain connects TRBV4-3 to TRBJ1-1, with 8 bases aligning to TRBD1. The CDR3 is 15 residues long. Germline CDR1 and CDR2: LGHNA and YSLEER. V was clipped by 4 bases and J by 0 bases; unmatched bases: 4. CDR3 in amino acids: CASSRGTGLNTEAFF. The DNA of the CDR3 is TGCGCCAGCAGCCGGGGGACAGGTTTGAACACTGAAGCTTTCTTT.

J is TRBJ2-2 and V is TRBV19; maybe TRBD2 (6 bases). V shed 3 bases and J shed 0 bases, with 14 bases lying between them. The germline V gene encodes CDR1 LNHDA and CDR2 SQIVND (reference sequence). This CDR3 has 17 amino acids. The CDR3 DNA reads TGTGCCAGTAGTATGGAGACTAGTCTCGCGAACACCGGGGAGCTGTTTTTT. Encoded protein: CASSMETSLANTGELFF.

Ten or more counts support this clonotype. This chain connects TRBV7-9 to TRBJ1-5; 8 bases are a match to TRBD1. V shed 1 base, J shed 7 bases, and the junction held 3 bases outside the gene matches. The germline gives CDR1 SEHNR, CDR2 FQNEAQ (reference sequence). This CDR3 contains 14 residues. CDR3 coding DNA: TGTGCCAGCAGCTTAGGGACAGGGTTACAGCCCCAGCATTTT. Translated: CASSLGTGLQPQHF. The whole variable domain, remainder taken from reference TRBV7-9 and TRBJ1-5, is DTGVSQNPRHKITKRGQNVTFRCDPISEHNRLYWYRQTLGQGPEFLTYFQNEAQLEKSRLLSDRFSAERPKGSFSTLEIQRTEQGDSAMYLCASSLGTGLQPQHFGDGTRLSIL.